The sequence of this TCR beta chain was determined in a study of T cell changes during pregnancy in multiple sclerosis. Only in-frame clones appear in the TCRdb table, and some are missing; sequencing was by immunoSEQ multiplex PCR. The table includes 35,000 to 45,000 clones, roughly 84% detected once. V was clipped by 1 base and J by 5 bases; unmatched bases: 7. The CDR3 contains 15 residues. CDR1 is SEHNR and CDR2 is FQNEAQ in the germline V gene (reference sequence). V gene TRBV7-9 combines with J gene TRBJ2-5, with 7 bases that match TRBD2. The sequencing used CD8+ T cells from peripheral blood mononuclear cells, collected in the first trimester of pregnancy. This clonotype was obtained from a female donor with multiple sclerosis, enrolled in a pregnancy study. The CDR3 protein is CASSLELAMGETQYF. Here the CDR3 DNA reads TGTGCCAGCAGCTTAGAACTAGCGATGGGGGAGACCCAGTACTTC.